These 11 T cell receptor beta chains originate from one sample sequenced in a study of T cells in localized non-small cell lung cancer. Measured with immunoSEQ multiplex PCR; TCRdb has only the in-frame clones, and not every one. The sample holds tens of thousands of clones, about nine tenths seen once. This material consisted of peripheral blood, taken before any cancer treatment. The receptors come from a female donor aged 60 or older with stage I squamous cell lung carcinoma.

The rearrangement uses TRBV7-6 and TRBJ1-3; no firm D call. CDR1 SGHVS and CDR2 FNYEAQ come from the germline V gene. This CDR3 spans 13 amino acids. V lost 0 bases and J lost 2, with 2 bases in between. CDR3 in amino acids: CASSLAAGNTIYF. CDR3 nucleotides: TGTGCCAGCAGCTTAGCCGCTGGAAACACCATATATTTT.

V usage is TRBV30 and J usage is TRBJ2-5; no reliable D call. The germline V gene has CDR1 GTSNPN and CDR2 SVGIG (reference sequence). The CDR3 runs to 12 residues. Trimming stripped 5 bases from V and 0 bases from J, with 7 bases between. CDR3 bases: TGTGCCTGGGGGAAAAACCAAGAGACCCAGTACTTC. It codes for CAWGKNQETQYF.

The chain recombines TRBV11-2 with TRBJ2-7, with 7 bases lining up with TRBD1. The J segment lost 3 bases and the V segment lost 3 bases, leaving 8 bases of the junction unmatched. From germline, CDR1 is SGHAT and CDR2 FQNNGV. This CDR3 is built from 15 residues. The CDR3 DNA follows: TGTGCCAGCAGCTTCCCCACAGGGGCCATCTACGAGCAGTACTTC. Protein product: CASSFPTGAIYEQYF.

The V and J genes are TRBV18 and TRBJ1-2, with D possibly being TRBD1 (5 bases). The germline gives CDR1 KGHSH, CDR2 LQKENI. This CDR3 region has 15 residues. The ends were cut back, 5 bases at V and 6 bases at J, with 19 bases in the middle. CDR3 bases: TGTGCCAGCTCATTCCGGACACCCCGAGGAGATGGCTACACCTTC. Residues: CASSFRTPRGDGYTF. The variable domain in full, completed from reference TRBV18 and TRBJ1-2, reads NAGVMQNPRHLVRRRGQEARLRCSPMKGHSHVYWYRQLPEEGLKFMVYLQKENIIDESGMPKERFSAEFPKEGPSILRIQQVVRGDSAAYFCASSFRTPRGDGYTFGSGTRLTVV.

CDR3 coding DNA: TGCGCCAGCAGCCAAGATAGGGACAGGGTTGATGGTGGCTACACCTTC. This gives the protein CASSQDRDRVDGGYTF. This chain connects TRBV4-1 to TRBJ1-2; TRBD1 matches 9 bases. J was trimmed by 7 bases and V by 0 bases; bases with no gene match: 9. The CDR3 has 16 residues. Germline V gives CDR1 MGHRA, CDR2 YSYEKL.

The rearrangement links TRBV4-1 to TRBJ1-4, with a possible D match to TRBD1 (5 bases). Germline V gene data show CDR1 as MGHRA and CDR2 as YSYEKL. V lost 0 bases and J 0 bases, leaving 8 bases between the germline ends. The CDR3 consists of 16 residues. This chain's CDR3 is CASSQDRTTTNEKLFF. Here the CDR3 DNA reads TGCGCCAGCAGCCAAGATCGGACAACAACTAATGAAAAACTGTTTTTT.

V usage is TRBV4-1 and J usage is TRBJ2-7, with 12 bases matching TRBD1. V lost 3 bases, J lost 4 bases, and 1 base stayed unmatched. The CDR3 runs to 14 residues. Looked up from germline, CDR1 is MGHRA and CDR2 is YSYEKL. CDR3 nucleotide sequence: TGCGCCAGCAGCCAGGGACAGGGGGCGTACGAGCAGTACTTC. Its translation: CASSQGQGAYEQYF.

This clone counts as medium-sized (0.01 to 0.1%). This chain uses TRBV30 with TRBJ1-5; 7 positions match TRBD1. Losses at the gene ends were 4 bases for V and 0 bases for J; bases not matched to a gene: 6. Germline V gene lookup returns CDR1 GTSNPN and CDR2 SVGIG (reference sequence). The CDR3 has 15 amino acids. The CDR3 here is CAWTQGVGSNQPQHF. As DNA, the CDR3 is TGTGCCTGGACCCAGGGGGTGGGTAGCAATCAGCCCCAGCATTTT.

The rearrangement links TRBV18 to TRBJ2-2; the D gene could be TRBD1 or TRBD2 (5 bases each). CDR1 is KGHSH and CDR2 is LQKENI in the germline V gene. The CDR3 runs to 16 residues. The V end was cut by 4 bases, the J end by 2 bases, with 14 bases between. The CDR3, as DNA: TGTGCCAGCTCACTAAACCAGGGACCCAACACCGGGGAGCTGTTTTTT. Its translation is CASSLNQGPNTGELFF.

V gene TRBV10-1 combines with J gene TRBJ2-2; a weak D match, TRBD2 (6 bases). V lost 8 bases and J lost 7, with 8 bases in between. The CDR3 runs 11 residues. Germline V CDR1 and CDR2: WNHNN, SYGVQD (reference sequence). The CDR3 protein is CASGTRGELFF. In DNA, the CDR3 is TGCGCCAGCGGGACTCGCGGGGAGCTGTTTTTT.

This rearrangement joins TRBV27 to TRBJ2-7, with D uncertain. The CDR3 covers 12 residues. Between the trimmed V and J ends, which lost 9 bases and 4 bases, there was a span of 13 bases. Germline values: CDR1 MNHEY, CDR2 SMNVEV (reference sequence). CDR3 DNA sequence: TGTGCCAGGCGGAACCAGCATTACGAGCAGTACTTC. Translated, it gives CARRNQHYEQYF.